These 23 T cell receptor beta chains share one sample of origin, sequenced in a study of cytomegalovirus exposure and HLA in healthy donors. PCR primers comprised 60 Vbeta and 13 Jbeta primers. Clones were sequenced by immunoSEQ multiplex PCR, and TCRdb holds only the in-frame ones, with some missing. The table shows some 85,000 clones, with around 84% occurring only once. The sequencing sample was made of PBMCs. The source is a woman between 40 and 55 years old in good health and CMV-seropositive.

The gene calls are TRBV5-1 and TRBJ1-6, with no clear D. Deletions cut 4 bases from V and 14 bases from J, with 22 bases between. Germline CDR1 SGHRS, CDR2 YFSETQ. The CDR3 spans 15 residues. For the CDR3, the DNA is TGCGCCAGCAGCCCAAGTGCCTTCGAAGACGGGACCCTCCACTTT. Protein product: CASSPSAFEDGTLHF.

The chain has TRBV6-5 and TRBJ2-7; TRBD1 matches 7 bases. Unmatched junction bases numbered 8, after V lost 2 bases and J lost 4 bases. The germline CDR1 and CDR2 sequences are MNHEY and SVGAGI. The CDR3 has 15 amino acids. CDR3 in DNA: TGTGCCAGCAGTTACGGGGGACAGCAACCATACGAGCAGTACTTC. This gives the protein CASSYGGQQPYEQYF.

The chain uses TRBV28 and TRBJ1-5; D may be TRBD1 (6 bases). Germline V gene lookup returns CDR1 MDHEN and CDR2 SYDVKM. The V gene lost 2 bases and the J gene lost 4 bases, with 18 bases spanning the gap. This CDR3 has 17 residues. The CDR3 loop is CASSLARGQGNNQPQHF. CDR3 bases: TGTGCCAGCAGTTTAGCGCGCGGGCAGGGGAATAATCAGCCCCAGCATTTT.

This chain connects TRBV6-1 to TRBJ2-1; 8 bases agree with TRBD2. Germline V gene lookup returns CDR1 MNHNS and CDR2 SASEGT. The junction had 3 bases not matched to a gene; V was cut back by 8 bases and J by 0 bases. This CDR3 has 14 residues. CDR3 protein: CASCSGSSYNEQFF. The CDR3 bases are TGTGCCAGCTGCAGCGGGAGCTCCTACAATGAGCAGTTCTTC.

This clone was seen at least ten times. The V call is TRBV5-1, the J call TRBJ2-2; 9 bases fit TRBD2. J lost 4 bases, V lost 0 bases, and 4 bases had no gene match. The CDR3 totals 16 residues. Germline V gene sequence: CDR1 SGHRS, CDR2 YFSETQ. As DNA, the CDR3 is TGCGCCAGCAGCTTGGTAGCGGGAGTAGGCACCGGGGAGCTGTTTTTT. As protein: CASSLVAGVGTGELFF.

The chain combines TRBV19 with TRBJ2-7; TRBD2 might be the D (6 bases). The CDR3 is 17 amino acids. The V and J ends lost 7 bases and 2 bases respectively, with 24 bases between them. Germline V gene lookup returns CDR1 LNHDA and CDR2 SQIVND (reference sequence). DNA of the CDR3: TGTGCCAGTAACCCCGGTGGCGACGGCGGGGCCACCTACGAGCAGTACTTC. It specifies CASNPGGDGGATYEQYF. Together with reference TRBV19 and TRBJ2-7, the CDR3 gives the full variable domain: DGGITQSPKYLFRKEGQNVTLSCEQNLNHDAMYWYRQDPGQGLRLIYYSQIVNDFQKGDIAEGYSVSREKKESFPLTVTSAQKNPTAFYLCASNPGGDGGATYEQYFGPGTRLTVT.

The rearrangement uses TRBV11-3 and TRBJ1-2, with D possibly being TRBD1 (6 bases). Germline V gene data show CDR1 as SGHNT and CDR2 as YENEEA. The ends were cut back, 1 base at V and 8 bases at J, with 14 bases in the middle. This CDR3 comprises 14 residues. This CDR3 is CASSLGRGALGYTF. The CDR3 coding sequence is TGTGCCAGCAGCTTAGGTCGGGGGGCGCTGGGCTACACCTTC.

This clone has more than one count but fewer than ten. The chain combines TRBV7-6 with TRBJ2-2; weak D call: TRBD1 (6 bases). V lost 0 bases to trimming and J lost 4 bases, with 18 bases between them. CDR3 length equals 18 residues. Germline V gene sequence: CDR1 SGHVS, CDR2 FNYEAQ. The CDR3 DNA reads as TGTGCCAGCAGCTTAGCTAGTGGACAGTTTCGTGGCACCGGGGAGCTGTTTTTT. This translates into CASSLASGQFRGTGELFF.

The chain combines TRBV18 with TRBJ2-7; 7 bases line up with TRBD1. The CDR3 loop spans 16 amino acids. V lost 1 base and J lost 0; bases outside the gene matches: 6. CDR1 and CDR2 from the germline V gene are KGHSH and LQKENI. The CDR3 nucleotides are TGTGCCAGCTCACCACTTTCGGGACAGAGCTCCTACGAGCAGTACTTC. Translation: CASSPLSGQSSYEQYF.

The DNA for the CDR3 is TGTGCCAGCAGTTTCCCGGTGGGGGGGTACAATGAGCAGTTCTTC. This gives the protein CASSFPVGGYNEQFF. The J gene is TRBJ2-1, the V gene TRBV27; 7 bases agree with TRBD2. The CDR3 covers 15 residues. V shed 3 bases, J shed 4 bases, and the junction held 6 bases outside the gene matches. Germline V CDR1 and CDR2: MNHEY, SMNVEV (reference sequence).

A single count supports this clone. This chain uses TRBV15 with TRBJ2-5; 10 bases are shared with TRBD1. This CDR3 comprises 18 residues. CDR1 and CDR2 from the germline V gene are LNHNV and YYDKDF (reference sequence). The V and J ends lost 3 bases and 4 bases, in that order; junction bases with no gene match: 14. CDR3 protein: CATSRPGTGVTTGETQYF. The CDR3 DNA reads as TGTGCCACCAGCAGGCCAGGGACAGGGGTCACCACAGGAGAGACCCAGTACTTC.

The rearrangement joins TRBV7-8 to TRBJ2-5; 9 bases align to TRBD1. Losses at the gene ends were 3 bases for V and 5 bases for J; bases not matched to a gene: 4. CDR3 length: 14 residues. CDR1 and CDR2 from the germline V gene are SGHVS and FQNEAQ. The CDR3 nucleotides are TGTGCCAGCAGCTTGGGGACAGGGTGGGAGACCCAGTACTTC. Protein product: CASSLGTGWETQYF. The variable domain in full, with the rest retrieved from reference TRBV7-8 and TRBJ2-5, is GAGVSQSPRYKVAKRGQDVALRCDPISGHVSLFWYQQALGQGPEFLTYFQNEAQLDKSGLPSDRFFAERPEGSVSTLKIQRTQQEDSAVYLCASSLGTGWETQYFGPGTRLLVL.

The DNA for the CDR3 is TGTGCCAGCAGCTCTGGGAGCGAGCAGTACTTC. It yields the protein CASSSGSEQYF. V gene TRBV7-9 combines with J gene TRBJ2-7; possibly TRBD2 for D (5 bases). CDR3 size: 11 residues. With 4 bases removed from V and 6 bases from J, the gap between germline ends came to 7 bases. Germline V gene lookup returns CDR1 SEHNR and CDR2 FQNEAQ (reference sequence).

The chain links TRBV29-1 to TRBJ2-1, with 7 bases aligning to TRBD2. This CDR3 is built from 14 residues. The ends lost 4 bases at V and 9 bases at J; junction bases unmatched: 12. Germline CDR1 reads SQVTM; CDR2 reads ANQGSEA. The CDR3 coding sequence is TGCAGCGTTGTAAGTCTAGCGGTCTCCACTGAGCAGTTCTTC. Translating it yields CSVVSLAVSTEQFF.

The table lists this clone with a count of one. The rearrangement uses TRBV7-9 and TRBJ2-1; 9 bases align to TRBD1. The CDR3 extends over 15 amino acids. CDR1 is SEHNR, CDR2 FQNEAQ, per germline (reference sequence). V lost 5 bases and J lost 3; bases outside the gene matches: 5. The CDR3, as DNA: TGTGCCAGCAGCGCTGGACAGGGGTTCTACAATGAGCAGTTCTTC. This sequence encodes CASSAGQGFYNEQFF.

This sequence joins TRBV6-5 and TRBJ2-7; possibly TRBD2 for D (5 bases). The V and J ends lost 6 bases and 0 bases respectively, with 15 bases between them. This CDR3 spans 15 amino acids. Germline V gives CDR1 MNHEY, CDR2 SVGAGI. CDR3 nucleotide sequence: TGTGCCAGCAGATCGGACTTTAGCTTCTCCTACGAGCAGTACTTC. As protein: CASRSDFSFSYEQYF.

The chain joins TRBV10-2 to TRBJ1-1, with a tentative D call TRBD1 (5 bases). The CDR3 loop spans 13 amino acids. V was cut by 10 bases and J by 2 bases, with 14 bases left in between. The germline V gene encodes CDR1 WSHSY and CDR2 SAAADI. CDR3: CATSRGDNTEAFF. The CDR3 DNA reads TGCGCCACCTCGCGGGGGGACAACACTGAAGCTTTCTTT.

This clone has only a few counts. Other DNA sequences in this specimen translate into the identical CDR3. The chain employs TRBV5-1 and TRBJ1-1; D remains unclear. The V end lost 0 bases, the J end lost 1 base, and 7 bases lay between the germline ends. The CDR3 totals 14 residues. Germline CDR1 is SGHRS and CDR2 is YFSETQ. The DNA of the CDR3 is TGCGCCAGCAGCTTGGCCCCGGGGAACACTGAAGCTTTCTTT. Translation gives CASSLAPGNTEAFF. The complete variable domain, with remaining parts taken from reference TRBV5-1 and TRBJ1-1, reads KAGVTQTPRYLIKTRGQQVTLSCSPISGHRSVSWYQQTPGQGLQFLFEYFSETQRNKGNFPGRFSGRQFSNSRSEMNVSTLELGDSALYLCASSLAPGNTEAFFGQGTRLTVV.

This chain joins TRBV20-1 and TRBJ2-1; D remains unclear. The CDR3 has 10 residues. Germline V gene sequence: CDR1 DFQATT, CDR2 SNEGSKA (reference sequence). Trimming pared 5 bases from V and 9 bases from J, leaving 8 bases between. The CDR3 here is CSASFFEQFF. The CDR3, as DNA: TGCAGTGCTTCGTTCTTTGAGCAGTTCTTC.

This chain links TRBV7-9 with TRBJ2-7; 8 bases align to TRBD1. The germline CDR1 and CDR2 sequences are SEHNR and FQNEAQ (reference sequence). The CDR3 covers 16 residues. The junction had 16 bases not matched to a gene; V was cut back by 5 bases and J by 7 bases. The CDR3 sequence is CASSPRDRGISREQYF. CDR3 DNA: TGTGCCAGCAGCCCACGTGACAGGGGAATTTCGCGGGAGCAGTACTTC.

This clone has a single count. The chain carries TRBV28 and TRBJ1-5; D not certain. The germline gives CDR1 MDHEN, CDR2 SYDVKM. CDR3 length: 15 residues. Trimming stripped 2 bases from V and 6 bases from J, with 14 bases between. CDR3 in DNA: TGTGCCAGCAGTTTAACGCTGATCTCAGGTCAGCCCCAGCATTTT. This translates into CASSLTLISGQPQHF.

The rearrangement links TRBV7-6 to TRBJ2-3, with TRBD2 as a possible D gene (5 bases). Germline CDR1 reads SGHVS; CDR2 reads FNYEAQ. V lost 3 bases and J 0 bases, leaving 7 bases between the germline ends. The CDR3 consists of 14 residues. The CDR3 region has the DNA TGTGCCAGCAGCTTTGGCGGGAGCACAGATACGCAGTATTTT. It is translated as CASSFGGSTDTQYF.

The chain employs TRBV5-1 and TRBJ2-1; 9 nucleotides agree with TRBD2. This CDR3 region has 17 residues. Germline values: CDR1 SGHRS, CDR2 YFSETQ. Trimming removed 0 bases from V and 7 bases from J; junction bases left unmatched: 11. DNA of the CDR3: TGCGCCAGCAGCTTGGCTTTGGGACTAGCCGCAGGAAATGAGCAGTTCTTC. It codes for CASSLALGLAAGNEQFF.